This T cell receptor (beta chain) was documented in a study of cytomegalovirus exposure and HLA in healthy donors. PCR primers comprised 60 Vbeta and 13 Jbeta primers. Repertoires were generated with immunoSEQ multiplex PCR, while TCRdb's copy carries only in-frame clones and drops some. The sample table sets out about 200,000 clones. Germline CDR1 reads SGHRS; CDR2 reads YFSETQ. This CDR3 region has 15 residues. V shed 0 bases and J shed 2 bases, with 12 bases lying between them. This clonotype originated in a man under 40 in good health and CMV-seronegative. This chain joins TRBV5-1 and TRBJ2-7; maybe TRBD2 (6 bases). The specimen was PBMCs. CDR3 protein: CASSLVVAGPYEQYF. CDR3 DNA sequence: TGCGCCAGCAGCTTGGTAGTTGCGGGGCCCTACGAGCAGTACTTC. Based on the CDR3 plus reference TRBV5-1 and TRBJ2-7, the full variable domain is KAGVTQTPRYLIKTRGQQVTLSCSPISGHRSVSWYQQTPGQGLQFLFEYFSETQRNKGNFPGRFSGRQFSNSRSEMNVSTLELGDSALYLCASSLVVAGPYEQYFGPGTRLTVT.